The clone carrying this T cell receptor beta chain was observed once. This record comes from a study of blood T cell repertoires in COVID-19. The method was immunoSEQ multiplex PCR; TCRdb's version includes in-frame clones alone and lacks a portion of them. In the table there are approximately 270,000 clones, 65% to 90% of which are singletons. Per germline, CDR1 LNHDA and CDR2 SQIVND (reference sequence). The V gene end was trimmed by 0 bases and the J gene end by 5 bases; junction bases not matched to a gene: 3. CDR3 size: 14 residues. This receptor was obtained from a man aged 40-50 years who had recovered from COVID-19. The chain combines TRBV19 with TRBJ1-1, with 7 bases matching TRBD1. Sequencing input: PBMCs or T cells enriched from blood (not recorded which). In DNA, the CDR3 is TGTGCCAGTAGTATAGAGGGGACAGCAACTGAAGCTTTCTTT. This codes for CASSIEGTATEAFF.